This T cell receptor beta chain was captured by sequencing in a study of T cells in Graves' hyperthyroidism and ophthalmopathy. Amplification of TCR beta CDR3 regions used RNA as the template. A set of HTBI primers served as the primers for a first-round RT-PCR of the TCR CDR3. TCRdb re-called the multiplex PCR reads through MiXCR, storing one row per CDR3 protein. This sample carries nearly 750,000 distinct CDR3 sequences, approximately 36% of them seen once, and the ten largest clones take 31%. The CDR3 loop spans 18 amino acids. Germline V lookup: CDR1 SGHRS, CDR2 YFSETQ. Trimming cost V 0 bases and J 0 bases, with 13 bases left between them. In its sample, this clonotype was seen many times.

The V gene is TRBV5-1, the J gene TRBJ2-6; D gene ambiguous. The receptor was derived from a woman aged 40 to 49 with Graves' hyperthyroidism. The sample consisted of blood. CDR3 loop: CASSLALNPFSGANVLTF. Written as DNA, the CDR3 is TGCGCCAGCAGCTTGGCCTTAAACCCATTCTCTGGGGCCAACGTCCTGACTTTC.